The rows below give T cell receptor beta chains drawn from one sample of a study of T cell responses to AZD1222 COVID-19 vaccine. Only in-frame clones appear in the TCRdb table, and some are missing; sequencing was by immunoSEQ multiplex PCR. The data hold about 73,000 clones, with about nine tenths observed a single time. The specimen comprised peripheral blood, sampled 28 days after the second AZD1222 dose. The source of these receptors is an adult who received the AZD1222 COVID-19 vaccine. Each CDR3 is given with its conserved first and last residue. Fields, in order: CDR3 length, V gene, D gene, clone size, J gene, CDR3 DNA, CDR3 protein. A D gene is named only where the DNA matches it firmly. Some rows have no size entry. The others give once, few or many, or a class for an expanded clone.

length: 15; V: TRBV5-1; D: NA; size: once; J: TRBJ1-2; DNA: TGCGCCAGCAGCTTGGTAAGGGGACGTGACTATGGCTACACCTTC; CDR3: CASSLVRGRDYGYTF
length: 16; V: TRBV19; D: TRBD1; size: NA; J: TRBJ1-5; DNA: TGTGCCAGTAGACAACAGGGGGTTAGGAGCCATCAGCCCCAGCATTTT; CDR3: CASRQQGVRSHQPQHF
length: 14; V: TRBV14; D: TRBD1; size: NA; J: TRBJ2-5; DNA: TGTGCCAGCAGCCCAGGGGGCATCAGAGAGACCCAGTACTTC; CDR3: CASSPGGIRETQYF
length: 13; V: TRBV7-6; D: NA; size: NA; J: TRBJ1-5; DNA: TGTGCCAGCAGCTTAGAGGGGGGTCAGCCCCAGCATTTT; CDR3: CASSLEGGQPQHF
length: 15; V: TRBV3-1/TRBV3-2; D: TRBD1; size: NA; J: TRBJ1-2; DNA: TGTGCCAGCGGGGCAGGGGGCTCCCTTCCGGGAGGCTACACCTTC; CDR3: CASGAGGSLPGGYTF
length: 14; V: TRBV7-8; D: NA; size: NA; J: TRBJ1-1; DNA: TGTGCCAGCAGTCGAAATACGGACTGGCCTGAAGCTTTCTTT; CDR3: CASSRNTDWPEAFF
length: 15; V: TRBV6-5; D: TRBD2; size: NA; J: TRBJ2-7; DNA: TGTGCCAGCAGTTACTCGGGCGGGGGGATTTACGAGCAGTACTTC; CDR3: CASSYSGGGIYEQYF
length: 14; V: TRBV5-1; D: TRBD1; size: NA; J: TRBJ2-1; DNA: TGCGCCAGCAGCTTTTCGGGGACAGGGATTGAGCAGTTCTTC; CDR3: CASSFSGTGIEQFF
length: 14; V: TRBV28; D: NA; size: NA; J: TRBJ2-7; DNA: TGTGCCAGCAGTTTCTTGGACTTAAGAGGGGAGCAGTACTTC; CDR3: CASSFLDLRGEQYF
length: 15; V: TRBV6-5; D: NA; size: NA; J: TRBJ1-4; DNA: TGTGCCAGCAGTTATATCGGAGGGGCTAGCGAAAAACTGTTTTTT; CDR3: CASSYIGGASEKLFF
length: 19; V: TRBV6-9; D: NA; size: NA; J: TRBJ1-4; DNA: TGTGCCAGAGATAGAACCGGGACGGTTATCTCCTTTCCCAAGGAAAAACTGTTTTTT; CDR3: CARDRTGTVISFPKEKLFF
length: 13; V: TRBV30; D: NA; size: NA; J: TRBJ1-6; DNA: TGTGCCTGGAGTCCCCAAGGAGATTCACCCCTCCACTTT; CDR3: CAWSPQGDSPLHF
length: 14; V: TRBV27; D: NA; size: NA; J: TRBJ2-5; DNA: TGTGCCACCAGACGGGACCTCTTGGGGGAGACCCAGTACTTC; CDR3: CATRRDLLGETQYF
length: 13; V: TRBV7-2; D: NA; size: NA; J: TRBJ1-4; DNA: TGTGCCAGCAGCTACTCGACAGTCGAAGGGCTGTTTTTT; CDR3: CASSYSTVEGLFF
length: 13; V: TRBV29-1; D: TRBD1; size: NA; J: TRBJ1-2; DNA: TGCAGCGTTACGACAGGGGGTTACTATGGCTACACCTTC; CDR3: CSVTTGGYYGYTF
length: 14; V: TRBV13; D: NA; size: NA; J: TRBJ1-4; DNA: TGTGCCAGCAGCTCCCGCCGGGGTAATGAAAAACTGTTTTTT; CDR3: CASSSRRGNEKLFF
length: 13; V: TRBV19; D: NA; size: NA; J: TRBJ1-2; DNA: TGTGCCAGTAGACGGGAAGAGCTATATGGCTACACCTTC; CDR3: CASRREELYGYTF
length: 13; V: TRBV7-2; D: NA; size: NA; J: TRBJ2-5; DNA: TGTGCCAGCAACCCGGGGAGGAAGGAGACCCAGTACTTC; CDR3: CASNPGRKETQYF
length: 17; V: TRBV5-4; D: NA; size: NA; J: TRBJ2-6; DNA: TGTGCCAGCAGCTTGGTATTGAGCACTCCTGGGGCCAACGTCCTGACTTTC; CDR3: CASSLVLSTPGANVLTF